This T cell receptor beta chain stems from a study of blood T cell repertoires in COVID-19. Overall study: Sources were T cells, B-cell-depleted T cells, or PBMCs; the material itself was cDNA or gDNA.

Clinical history reported by participants formed the basis on which cohorts were assigned. Donors in Cohort 3 counted as recovered after two negative PCRs, clearance, or symptom resolution. Assay: immunoSEQ multiplex PCR; the TCRdb copy retains only in-frame clones and omits some. Of about 480,000 clones listed, 70% to 90% are singletons. With 2 bases clipped from V and 4 bases from J, the junction kept 13 bases outside the gene matches. The CDR3 loop spans 17 amino acids. Germline assignment: CDR1 SQVTM and CDR2 ANQGSEA. This TCR was sampled from a middle-aged woman who had recovered from COVID-19. The rearrangement links TRBV29-1 to TRBJ2-3; TRBD1 agrees at 9 bases. Sequencing was carried out using PBMCs or T cells enriched from blood (not recorded which). DNA for the CDR3: TGCAGCGTTGAATTGGACAGGGGTTTTACTTTAGCAGATACGCAGTATTTT. Its protein is CSVELDRGFTLADTQYF.